These 10 T cell receptor beta chains came from one sample sequenced in a study of blood T cell repertoires in COVID-19 (dated by TCRdb to 2018 to 2021). The library was built by means of the immunoSEQ multiplex PCR assay. The clones in this table, taken by TCRdb from immuneACCESS, are in-frame only. Not every clone is retained; where verified, under half of the shortfall comes from an unresolved V gene, and the cause of the rest is unknown. The table for this sample lists roughly 570,000 clones; 70% to 90% of them were counted only once. The ten most abundant clones make up roughly 7.4% of the sample. The specimen sequenced was peripheral blood. The source is a woman between 50 and 59 years old with COVID-19, enrolled during active disease.

The rearrangement links TRBV5-6 to TRBJ2-7; the match to TRBD2 covers 7 bases. CDR1 and CDR2 (germline): SGHDT, YYEEEE. With 3 bases clipped from V and 7 bases from J, the junction kept 7 bases outside the gene matches. The CDR3 totals 13 residues. The CDR3 DNA reads as TGTGCCAGCAGCTCGACGGGGAGGGTTGAGCAGTACTTC. Translation: CASSSTGRVEQYF.

This clone occurred once. The chain recombines TRBV7-8 with TRBJ2-5; 8 nucleotides align to TRBD2. CDR1 is SGHVS and CDR2 is FQNEAQ in the germline V gene. CDR3 length: 15 amino acids. J lost 4 bases, V lost 0 bases, and 4 bases had no gene match. CDR3 sequence (DNA): TGTGCCAGCAGCTTAGCGGCCGGGGGGGCAGAGACCCAGTACTTC. Its protein product is CASSLAAGGAETQYF.

V gene TRBV7-2 combines with J gene TRBJ2-3; tentatively, D is TRBD2 (7 bases). This CDR3 is built from 13 residues. The V end was cut by 9 bases, the J end by 6 bases, with 16 bases between. Germline V CDR1 and CDR2: SGHTA, FQGNSA. The CDR3 loop is CASRRGGPDTQYF. DNA for the CDR3: TGTGCCAGTCGGAGGGGGGGGCCCGATACGCAGTATTTT.

The chain is built from TRBV2 and TRBJ2-7; possible D gene TRBD2, 7 bases. V lost 2 bases and J 1 base, leaving 18 bases between the germline ends. The CDR3 consists of 17 residues. CDR1 and CDR2 from the germline V gene are SNHLY and FYNNEI. The CDR3 bases are TGTGCCAGCAGTGAAAGGGGGGGCGCCTCTTTTTCCTACGAGCAGTACTTC. The encoded protein is CASSERGGASFSYEQYF.

The gene calls are TRBV25-1 and TRBJ2-7; TRBD2 is a possible D gene (5 bases). Trimming stripped 6 bases from V and 7 bases from J, with 16 bases between. CDR1 and CDR2 from the germline V gene are MGHDK and SYGVNS. The CDR3 contains 13 residues. CDR3 sequence reads: CASRDSWSGEQYF. The DNA for the CDR3 is TGTGCCAGCAGGGACTCTTGGTCGGGTGAGCAGTACTTC.

The chain links TRBV20-1 to TRBJ2-3; D gene ambiguous. This CDR3 region has 13 residues. Trimming took 3 bases from V and 6 from J, leaving 13 bases between them. The germline V gene has CDR1 DFQATT and CDR2 SNEGSKA (reference sequence). The CDR3 nucleotides read TGCAGTGCTAGTGGCGAGCCCCGCGATACGCAGTATTTT. It yields the protein CSASGEPRDTQYF.

The chain recombines TRBV4-1 with TRBJ2-5; the match to TRBD2 covers 9 bases. The CDR3 loop spans 15 amino acids. The germline CDR1 and CDR2 sequences are MGHRA and YSYEKL. Trimming removed 1 base from V and 3 bases from J; junction bases left unmatched: 3. The CDR3 DNA follows: TGCGCCAGCAGCCAAGTCGGGACTAGCAAAGAGACCCAGTACTTC. It translates to CASSQVGTSKETQYF.

The CDR3 nucleotides read TGCAGCGTTCTGGGACAGGGTACCTACGAGCAGTACTTC. Translated, it gives CSVLGQGTYEQYF. J is TRBJ2-7 and V is TRBV29-1; 9 bases line up with TRBD1. V lost 5 bases, J lost 2 bases, and 4 bases stayed unmatched. CDR3 length: 13 amino acids. From germline, CDR1 is SQVTM and CDR2 ANQGSEA.

The chain employs TRBV6-5 and TRBJ2-3, with TRBD1 matching 9 bases. The V gene end was trimmed by 7 bases and the J gene end by 1 base; junction bases not matched to a gene: 6. The CDR3 spans 15 residues. Germline V gene sequence: CDR1 MNHEY, CDR2 SVGAGI. The CDR3 loop is CASTRRDRGTDTQYF. In DNA, the CDR3 is TGTGCCAGCACCCGCCGGGACAGGGGCACAGATACGCAGTATTTT.

The genes are TRBV4-1 and TRBJ2-5; D is unclear. Trimming cost V 4 bases and J 0 bases, with 6 bases left between them. This CDR3 has 13 amino acids. Germline values: CDR1 MGHRA, CDR2 YSYEKL. DNA for the CDR3: TGCGCCAGCAGCCCAGACTACCAAGAGACCCAGTACTTC. This codes for CASSPDYQETQYF.